The clone carrying this T cell receptor beta chain has just one count. The treatment is: oral pan-JAK inhibitor, 5-10 mg twice daily. Germline V gene lookup returns CDR1 GTSNPN and CDR2 SVGIG (reference sequence). This CDR3 has 13 residues. The V gene lost 0 bases and the J gene lost 4 bases, with 9 bases spanning the gap. The sample comes from a study of CD8+ T cells in alopecia areata. Reverse transcription of extracted RNA yielded cDNA, which provided the sequencing template. The repertoire was sequenced with immunoSEQ multiplex PCR; TCRdb's copy has only in-frame clones and lacks some. The sample records hundreds of thousands of clones, 66% being singletons.

Here the sequenced sample was CD4+ T cells sorted from blood, taken around week 46, from a patient treated with tofacitinib. The chain is built from TRBV30 and TRBJ1-1, with D maybe TRBD1 (6 bases). This TCR came from a human donor with alopecia areata. This CDR3 reads CAWSVYRATEAFF. DNA of the CDR3: TGTGCCTGGAGTGTTTACAGGGCCACTGAAGCTTTCTTT.